Shown below are 4 T cell receptor beta chains from a single sample sequenced in a study of blood T cells in healthy people across ages. Using a J-beta primer mix together with a sample-barcoded 5' primer, a second PCR was run for about 6 to 12 cycles. One entry per CDR3 protein, called by TCRdb with MiXCR from the 5' RACE reads. The sample holds 1.5 million to 1.8 million distinct CDR3 sequences, roughly 43% seen once. Sequencing was performed on blood. Receptors were obtained from a woman aged 18-29 years in good health.

This clonotype occurred many times. The chain combines TRBV4-1 with TRBJ1-2; D is possibly TRBD1 (5 bases). This CDR3 is 14 amino acids long. Trimming left V 3 bases short and J 7 bases short, with 15 bases between. Per germline, CDR1 MGHRA and CDR2 YSYEKL. CDR3 loop: CASSQLLRGGGYTF. For the CDR3, the DNA is TGCGCCAGCAGCCAGCTTTTGAGGGGAGGTGGCTACACCTTC.

The chain couples TRBV7-9 to TRBJ2-7, with TRBD2 matching 9 bases. Losses at the gene ends were 1 base for V and 3 bases for J; bases not matched to a gene: 4. This CDR3 has 15 amino acids. CDR1 is SEHNR and CDR2 is FQNEAQ in the germline V gene (reference sequence). This chain's CDR3 is CASSLGATSGYEQYF. For the CDR3, the DNA is TGTGCCAGCAGCTTAGGTGCGACTAGCGGCTACGAGCAGTACTTC.

A few counts support this clonotype. This sequence joins TRBV7-2 and TRBJ2-7, with no clear D. V was clipped by 4 bases and J by 1 base, with 11 bases between them. The CDR3 is 14 residues long. In germline, CDR1 is SGHTA, CDR2 FQGNSA. The CDR3 sequence: CASSSGPGSYEQYF. As DNA, the CDR3 is TGTGCCAGCAGCTCCGGGCCCGGTTCCTACGAGCAGTACTTC.

This clonotype was seen only a few times. V is TRBV7-9 and J is TRBJ2-1; no firm D call. Germline CDR1 and CDR2: SEHNR and FQNEAQ (reference sequence). V was cut by 3 bases and J by 12 bases, with 12 bases left in between. The CDR3 is 12 residues long. The CDR3 bases are TGTGCCAGCAGCTTCGACTCTGGCGGGCAGTTCTTC. Its protein product is CASSFDSGGQFF.